This TCR beta chain was recovered during a study of cytomegalovirus exposure and HLA in healthy donors. Findings of the study overall: A later analysis found common viral pathogens apparently linked to several of the most significant clusters. Researchers catalogued about 160 TCR beta chains as cytomegalovirus-associated. TCR beta V- and J-gene trimming, according to a later analysis, was linked to a missense DCLRE1C variant.

About this clone: Its matching antigen is unknown.

Primers included in the PCR were 60 Vbeta and 13 Jbeta primers. Data came from immunoSEQ multiplex PCR; TCRdb stores just in-frame clones and leaves some out. There are approximately 140,000 clones in the sample; about 60% occur only once, and roughly 6.8% lies in the top ten. The receptor's source is an older woman in good health and CMV-seropositive. The sequencing input was PBMCs.

The CDR3: CASREATYNEQFF. The CDR3, as DNA: TGTGCCAGCAGGGAGGCAACCTACAATGAGCAGTTCTTC. This chain connects TRBV6-1 to TRBJ2-1; the D gene is possibly TRBD2 (5 bases). Between the trimmed V and J ends, which lost 6 bases and 2 bases, there was a span of 8 bases. Germline V lookup: CDR1 MNHNS, CDR2 SASEGT. The CDR3 length is 13 residues.